The entry below gives a single T cell receptor (beta chain) sequence along with its context. Its antigen is still unknown. The data are from a study of CD8 T cells in ankylosing spondylitis. Findings and caveats of the study: A motif in TCR beta, a set of under 10 highly homologous variants, appeared characteristic of ankylosing spondylitis blood. A subset of motif variants has previously been described in the synovial fluid and blood of reactive arthritis.

V gave up 6 bases and J gave up 4 bases; unmatched junction bases: 15. CDR1 KGHSH and CDR2 LQKENI come from the germline V gene. The CDR3 is 17 amino acids. Each TCR beta library was made by quantitative 5'-RACE that incorporated molecular barcodes. TCRdb recomputed calls from the 5' RACE reads with MiXCR, one row per CDR3 protein. The data contain about 110,000 distinct CDR3 sequences, nearly 25% of them singletons. This sequence joins TRBV18 and TRBJ2-5; 9 nucleotides agree with TRBD2. Material: synovial fluid, either unsorted or a sorted T cell fraction (not recorded which). This clonotype originated in a male donor with ankylosing spondylitis. The CDR3 spells CASSVSLGLAGRETQYF. The CDR3 nucleotides read TGTGCCAGCTCCGTTAGCCTCGGCCTAGCGGGAAGAGAGACCCAGTACTTC. Full variable domain (outside the CDR3, taken from reference TRBV18 and TRBJ2-5): NAGVMQNPRHLVRRRGQEARLRCSPMKGHSHVYWYRQLPEEGLKFMVYLQKENIIDESGMPKERFSAEFPKEGPSILRIQQVVRGDSAAYFCASSVSLGLAGRETQYFGPGTRLLVL.